The clone carrying this T cell receptor beta chain was seen more than once but under ten times. This sample is drawn from a study of blood T cell repertoires in COVID-19. This CDR3 is built from 12 residues. Trimming removed 6 bases from V and 4 bases from J, with 9 bases in between. Profiling relied on immunoSEQ multiplex PCR, and the TCRdb table lists in-frame clones only, not all of them. Of roughly 260,000 clones detected, around four fifths appear once; the ten largest clones hold around 5%. The sequence was obtained from a woman between 70 and 85 years old with acute or convalescent COVID-19. V and J are TRBV12-3 or TRBV12-4 and TRBJ1-1; a weak D match, TRBD1 (6 bases). The sequenced sample was peripheral blood. CDR3 nucleotides: TGTGCCAGCAGGACACAGGGCACTGAAGCTTTCTTT. Translated, it gives CASRTQGTEAFF.